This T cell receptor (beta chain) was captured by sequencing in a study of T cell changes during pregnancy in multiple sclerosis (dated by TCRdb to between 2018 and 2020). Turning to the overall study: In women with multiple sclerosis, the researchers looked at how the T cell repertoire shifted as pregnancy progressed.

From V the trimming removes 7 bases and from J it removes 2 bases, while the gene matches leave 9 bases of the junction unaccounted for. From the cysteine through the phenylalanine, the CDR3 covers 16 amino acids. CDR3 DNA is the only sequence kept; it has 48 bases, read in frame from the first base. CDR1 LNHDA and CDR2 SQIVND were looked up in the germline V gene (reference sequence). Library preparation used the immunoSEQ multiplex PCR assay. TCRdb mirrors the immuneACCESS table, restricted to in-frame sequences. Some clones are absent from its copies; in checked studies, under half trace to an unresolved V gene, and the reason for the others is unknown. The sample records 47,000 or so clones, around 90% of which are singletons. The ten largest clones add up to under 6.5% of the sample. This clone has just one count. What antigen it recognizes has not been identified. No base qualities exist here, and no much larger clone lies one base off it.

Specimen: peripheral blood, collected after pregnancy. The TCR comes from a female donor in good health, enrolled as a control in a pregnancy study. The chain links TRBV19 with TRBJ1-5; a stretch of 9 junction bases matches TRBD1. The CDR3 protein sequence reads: CASTKGTGSGNQPQHF. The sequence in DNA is TGTGCCAGTACCAAAGGGACAGGGTCGGGCAATCAGCCCCAGCATTTT. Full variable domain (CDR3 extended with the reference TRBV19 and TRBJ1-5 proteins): DGGITQSPKYLFRKEGQNVTLSCEQNLNHDAMYWYRQDPGQGLRLIYYSQIVNDFQKGDIAEGYSVSREKKESFPLTVTSAQKNPTAFYLCASTKGTGSGNQPQHFGDGTRLSIL.